One sample yielded the 13 T cell receptor beta chains listed below, sequenced in a study of regulatory T cells in long-lasting Graves disease (dated by TCRdb to about 2021). The receptor library was made with multiplex PCR. TCRdb records Illumina HiSeq 4000 as the sequencer. iRepertoire HTBI primers and Arm-PCR amplification of CDR3 regions were used to construct TCR beta libraries. In TCRdb, the public reads were trimmed at Q25 with fastp and aligned with MiXCR, with productive beta chains retained. Every entry covers one CDR3 protein and lists the most common genes and DNA from its rows. The sample table shows around 500,000 distinct CDR3 sequences, and more than 10% are seen once. The ten top clones hold around 9.3% of the sample. The meaning of the sample's time point label: newly diagnosed GD, antithyroid drugs for less than 3 months. For both TCR sequencing and RNA sequencing, RNA was extracted from PBMCs in TRIzol.

The sample also formed part of further work on T cells in Graves' hyperthyroidism and ophthalmopathy.

The specimen was peripheral blood mononuclear cells (PBMCs), collected at new diagnosis, from a patient treated with antithyroid drugs. Receptors were obtained from a woman aged 25 to 39 with Graves disease. Donor details come from another sample of the same person, matched by shared clones.

This clonotype has a handful of counts. V is TRBV12-3 or TRBV12-4 and J is TRBJ1-2; a possible D gene is TRBD1 (5 bases). The V end was cut by 4 bases, the J end by 8 bases, with 17 bases between. The CDR3 consists of 14 residues. The CDR3 is CASSWDGVAGGYTF. The CDR3 DNA sequence: TGTGCCAGCAGTTGGGACGGAGTTGCCGGGGGCTACACCTTC.

The chain carries TRBV11-2 and TRBJ2-5; no firm D call. V was clipped by 1 base and J by 2 bases, with 11 bases between them. Germline CDR1 and CDR2: SGHAT and FQNNGV. The CDR3 runs 15 residues. DNA of the CDR3: TGTGCCAGCAGCTTAGGGGGTTCATCTCAAGAGACCCAGTACTTC. Translation gives CASSLGGSSQETQYF.

At least ten counts were recorded for this clonotype. V and J are TRBV2 and TRBJ2-7, with unresolved D. The V gene lost 4 bases and the J gene lost 3 bases, with 10 bases spanning the gap. This CDR3 region has 13 residues. Germline CDR1 SNHLY, CDR2 FYNNEI. The DNA for the CDR3 is TGTGCCAGCAGTGTAGAGAGCGACTACGAGCAGTACTTC. Encoded protein: CASSVESDYEQYF.

This clonotype was picked up many times. The chain links TRBV28 to TRBJ2-1; D might be TRBD2 (5 bases). The CDR3 length is 14 residues. Looked up from germline, CDR1 is MDHEN and CDR2 is SYDVKM. V lost 3 bases and J lost 6, with 12 bases in between. Written as DNA, the CDR3 is TGTGCCAGCAGTTTGATGGGAGCGAGCAATGAGCAGTTCTTC. It yields the protein CASSLMGASNEQFF.

This clonotype came up a few times. The rearrangement uses TRBV7-9 and TRBJ2-5; TRBD1 aligns across 11 bases. The CDR3 sequence is 18 residues long. The germline CDR1 and CDR2 sequences are SEHNR and FQNEAQ (reference sequence). Trimming took 5 bases from V and 5 from J; bases not matched to a gene: 16. The CDR3 region is CASSRTMKGQGALETQYF. In nucleotides, the CDR3 is TGTGCCAGCAGCCGAACCATGAAAGGACAGGGGGCTTTGGAGACCCAGTACTTC.

The genes are TRBV11-3 and TRBJ2-5, with 13 bases fitting TRBD2. Germline V CDR1 and CDR2: SGHNT, YENEEA. The CDR3 spans 15 residues. V was clipped by 4 bases and J by 5 bases; unmatched bases: 4. Written as DNA, the CDR3 is TGTGCCAGCAGCTCGGGACTAGCGGGACGGGAGACCCAGTACTTC. This gives the protein CASSSGLAGRETQYF.

This clonotype was detected ten times or more. V is TRBV10-2 and J is TRBJ2-1; TRBD2 might be the D (5 bases). The CDR3 totals 13 residues. Trimming shortened V by 5 bases and J by 9 bases, and 14 bases separated the two germline ends. The germline V gene has CDR1 WSHSY and CDR2 SAAADI. The CDR3 sequence is CASSLSRSGEQFF. The CDR3 DNA follows: TGCGCCAGCAGTTTGTCCCGAAGCGGTGAGCAGTTCTTC.

This clonotype was seen ten or more times. V gene TRBV2 combines with J gene TRBJ2-7; 8 nucleotides agree with TRBD2. V dropped 7 bases and J dropped 3; count of bases not matched to a gene: 8. Germline-derived CDR1 and CDR2 are SNHLY and FYNNEI. CDR3 size: 14 residues. The CDR3 protein is CASNRPTSDYEQYF. Written as DNA, the CDR3 is TGTGCCAGCAACCGACCGACTAGCGACTACGAGCAGTACTTC.

The rearrangement joins TRBV7-3 to TRBJ2-1, with D possibly being TRBD1 (6 bases). Trimming took off 5 bases at V and 5 bases at J, with 13 bases between the two ends. The CDR3 sequence is 14 residues long. Germline-derived CDR1 and CDR2 are SGHTA and FQGTGA. The DNA of the CDR3 is TGTGCCAGCAGCGAAAAGACAGGAAACAATGAGCAGTTCTTC. As protein: CASSEKTGNNEQFF.

There are many counts of this clonotype. This rearrangement joins TRBV11-2 to TRBJ2-6, with D possibly matching TRBD1 (5 bases). CDR3 length equals 16 residues. Germline V gene sequence: CDR1 SGHAT, CDR2 FQNNGV. V shed 2 bases and J shed 2 bases, with 10 bases lying between them. Written as DNA, the CDR3 is TGTGCCAGCAGCTTATGGTCAGGGACTGGGGCCAACGTCCTGACTTTC. This encodes CASSLWSGTGANVLTF.

This clonotype was observed many times. This chain connects TRBV6-1 to TRBJ2-1; TRBD2 matches at 13 bases. The V segment lost 3 bases and the J segment 2 bases; nucleotides outside the gene matches: 4. The CDR3 is 17 amino acids. Looked up from germline, CDR1 is MNHNS and CDR2 is SASEGT. The CDR3 DNA reads TGTGCCAGCAGTGATAGACTAGCGGGAGGCCCCTACAATGAGCAGTTCTTC. Translation gives CASSDRLAGGPYNEQFF.

The table lists this clonotype with many counts. This sequence joins TRBV6-2 or TRBV6-3 and TRBJ2-7, with 9 bases identical to TRBD1. This CDR3 spans 13 amino acids. The germline gives CDR1 MNHEY, CDR2 SVGEGT. V shed 6 bases, J shed 2 bases, and the junction held 2 bases outside the gene matches. DNA of the CDR3: TGTGCCAGCAGGGACAGGGGCCCCTACGAGCAGTACTTC. Translation: CASRDRGPYEQYF.

V gene TRBV20-1 combines with J gene TRBJ1-4; D might be TRBD1 (5 bases). Germline values: CDR1 DFQATT, CDR2 SNEGSKA (reference sequence). With 2 bases removed from V and 8 bases from J, the gap between germline ends came to 12 bases. CDR3 size: 13 residues. CDR3 protein: CSARYAGLEKLFF. Here the CDR3 DNA reads TGCAGTGCTAGATATGCAGGGTTGGAAAAACTGTTTTTT.